Listed here are 26 T cell receptor beta chains from one sample, sequenced in a study of naive and memory T cell subsets. Two oligonucleotides, mixed equimolar, formed the beta constant-region primer covering TRBC1 and TRBC2. Ligated cDNA was amplified by four rounds of PCR with nested alpha and beta constant-region primers and SP2. TCRdb fed the UMI-ligation and nested PCR reads into MiXCR, producing one record per CDR3 protein. The profile shows roughly 83,000 distinct CDR3 sequences, 11% of them singletons. Their cognate antigens are unknown. Study conclusions and caveats: Possibly reflecting memory cells re-expressing CD45RA, a few larger clonotypes occurred in naive repertoires, especially CD8.

The source material was naive CD4+ T cells from blood. These receptors all stem from a human donor in good health.

This chain links TRBV5-4 with TRBJ1-1; D is undetermined. V lost 0 bases and J lost 4, with 13 bases in between. This CDR3 has 15 residues. Looked up from germline, CDR1 is SGHNT and CDR2 is YYREEE (reference sequence). CDR3 nucleotides: TGTGCCAGCAGCTTGGCCGCTCGGGCAACCACTGAAGCTTTCTTT. It is translated as CASSLAARATTEAFF.

The chain couples TRBV30 to TRBJ2-5; the match to TRBD1 covers 7 bases. CDR1 is GTSNPN, CDR2 SVGIG, per germline (reference sequence). The CDR3 spans 13 residues. J gave up 1 base and V 1 base, and 0 bases lay outside the gene matches. The CDR3 region has the DNA TGTGCCTGGAGTGGGGACAGCCAAGAGACCCAGTACTTC. Translation: CAWSGDSQETQYF.

V gene TRBV6-5 combines with J gene TRBJ1-1; 11 positions match TRBD1. Losses at the gene ends were 0 bases for V and 3 bases for J; bases not matched to a gene: 6. This CDR3 has 17 residues. CDR1 and CDR2 from the germline V gene are MNHEY and SVGAGI. DNA for the CDR3: TGTGCCAGCAGTTACTCTGGGACAGGGGGGCAGTACACTGAAGCTTTCTTT. Translating gives CASSYSGTGGQYTEAFF.

This clonotype showed up just a few times. The V and J genes are TRBV6-1 and TRBJ2-3, with 7 nucleotides matching TRBD1. The length of the CDR3 is 17 residues. V shed 5 bases and J 0 bases; nucleotides not matched to a gene: 11. Germline V gene sequence: CDR1 MNHNS, CDR2 SASEGT. CDR3 coding DNA: TGTGCCAGCAGTACGCAGGGACAGCTCACTAGCACAGATACGCAGTATTTT. It codes for CASSTQGQLTSTDTQYF.

In this sample, this clonotype turned up a few times. A junction end diverges from the germline sequence, so it may reflect a read error. The chain links TRBV7-2 to TRBJ1-1; D uncertain. The V gene's germline CDR1 is SGHTA and CDR2 FQGNSA. The length of the CDR3 is 15 residues. The CDR3 spells CASSLLNSPNTEAFF. Written as DNA, the CDR3 is TGTGCCAGCAGCTTATTAAATTCCCCGAACACTGAAGCCTTCTTT.

This clonotype occurred a few times. The chain links TRBV28 to TRBJ1-4, with 7 bases matching TRBD1. V lost 6 bases to trimming and J lost 7 bases; unmatched junction nucleotides: 11. This CDR3 is 15 amino acids long. Looked up from germline, CDR1 is MDHEN and CDR2 is SYDVKM. CDR3 nucleotide sequence: TGTGCCAGCAGACCCGACAGGGTCGATGGTGAAAAACTGTTTTTT. Translation gives CASRPDRVDGEKLFF.

The chain joins TRBV3-1 to TRBJ2-1; 10 positions match TRBD1. Germline V gene lookup returns CDR1 LGHDT and CDR2 YNNKEL (reference sequence). This CDR3 has 13 amino acids. The trim removed 4 bases at V and 6 bases at J, leaving 0 bases unmatched. CDR3 sequence: CASSRTGGNEQFF. The DNA for the CDR3 is TGTGCCAGCAGCCGGACAGGGGGCAATGAGCAGTTCTTC.

The chain combines TRBV2 with TRBJ1-1, with a weak D call TRBD1 (5 bases). Germline CDR1 is SNHLY and CDR2 is FYNNEI. The CDR3 is 12 amino acids. V lost 6 bases and J lost 7, with 12 bases in between. CDR3 region: CASRVRESEAFF. CDR3 coding DNA: TGTGCCAGCAGAGTCAGGGAGAGTGAAGCTTTCTTT.

V and J are TRBV5-1 and TRBJ2-1, with 8 bases that match TRBD2. V lost 4 bases, J lost 3 bases, and 21 bases stayed unmatched. CDR3 length: 20 residues. Germline loops: CDR1 SGHRS, CDR2 YFSETQ. This CDR3 is CASSIRYSGISVQRYNEQFF. DNA for the CDR3: TGCGCCAGCAGCATCCGTTATAGCGGGATATCGGTCCAGCGCTACAATGAGCAGTTCTTC.

This clonotype has ten or more counts. This chain links TRBV20-1 with TRBJ2-3; a weak D match, TRBD1 (6 bases). This CDR3 is built from 14 residues. V dropped 5 bases and J dropped 2 bases, with 14 bases sitting between them. Germline lookup yields CDR1 DFQATT and CDR2 SNEGSKA (reference sequence). CDR3 bases: TGCAGTGCTTCCCCAGGGGCAGACACAGATACGCAGTATTTT. Protein: CSASPGADTDTQYF.

This clonotype was detected a few times. The rearrangement joins TRBV9 to TRBJ1-6; possible D gene TRBD1, 5 bases. V shed 4 bases and J shed 9 bases, with 17 bases lying between them. This CDR3 contains 15 residues. Looked up from germline, CDR1 is SGDLS and CDR2 is YYNGEE. The CDR3 nucleotides are TGTGCCAGCAGCTCCTTGGGGGATCGAGGTTCACCCCTCCACTTT. It translates to CASSSLGDRGSPLHF.

This clonotype was detected a few times. As DNA, the CDR3 is TGCGCCTTCCACGGGGACAGGGGAGATACGCAGTATTTT. Its translation: CAFHGDRGDTQYF. The V and J genes are TRBV23-1 and TRBJ2-3, with 10 bases that match TRBD1. TRBV23-1 is classed as an ORF, of uncertain function. Trimming took 11 bases from V and 5 from J; bases not matched to a gene: 7. The CDR3 has 13 amino acids.

There are many counts of this clonotype. The rearrangement joins TRBV3-1 to TRBJ1-1; D possibly corresponds to TRBD1 (5 bases). Germline CDR1 and CDR2: LGHDT and YNNKEL (reference sequence). V was clipped by 6 bases and J by 4 bases, with 18 bases between them. The CDR3 spans 15 residues. For the CDR3, the DNA is TGTGCCAGCAGGAGGAAGGGGCAGGGTGGCACTGAAGCTTTCTTT. Its translation: CASRRKGQGGTEAFF.

This clonotype was counted many times. This chain connects TRBV20-1 to TRBJ2-3; TRBD1 matches at 9 bases. The CDR3 length is 15 residues. J lost 1 base, V lost 6 bases, and 8 bases had no gene match. Germline CDR1 reads DFQATT; CDR2 reads SNEGSKA (reference sequence). The DNA of the CDR3 is TGCAGTGCCGCCGTCCGGGACAGGGGCACAGATACGCAGTATTTT. Translated, it gives CSAAVRDRGTDTQYF.

This clonotype was seen more than once but under ten times. V usage is TRBV7-4 and J usage is TRBJ2-2; 7 bases are a match to TRBD2. The length of the CDR3 is 16 residues. Trimming removed 1 base from V and 1 base from J; junction bases left unmatched: 3. Germline lookup yields CDR1 SGHVT and CDR2 SQSDAQ. CDR3 amino acids: CASSLVAGVNTGELFF. The CDR3, as DNA: TGTGCCAGCAGCTTAGTGGCGGGGGTGAACACCGGGGAGCTGTTTTTT. The full variable domain, its missing parts supplied by reference TRBV7-4 and TRBJ2-2, is GAGVSQSPRYKVAKRGRDVALRCDSISGHVTLYWYRQTLGQGSEVLTYSQSDAQRDKSGRPSGRFSAERPERSVSTLKIQRTEQGDSAVYLCASSLVAGVNTGELFFGEGSRLTVL.

This clonotype was counted ten times or more. The rearrangement links TRBV28 to TRBJ2-4; 9 bases are a match to TRBD1. Germline lookup yields CDR1 MDHEN and CDR2 SYDVKM. This CDR3 contains 15 residues. The V gene end was trimmed by 5 bases and the J gene end by 8 bases; junction bases not matched to a gene: 10. CDR3 region: CASSKGGTGLYIQYF. In nucleotides, the CDR3 is TGTGCCAGCAGTAAGGGTGGGACAGGGTTATACATTCAGTACTTC.

The chain is built from TRBV7-9 and TRBJ1-1; 9 bases align to TRBD1. Looked up from germline, CDR1 is SEHNR and CDR2 is FQNEAQ (reference sequence). This CDR3 region has 15 residues. V trimming: 4 bases; J trimming: 8 bases; junction bases outside the gene matches: 11. Here the CDR3 reads CASSSTPGGQGEAFF. DNA of the CDR3: TGTGCCAGCAGCTCAACCCCGGGGGGACAGGGAGAAGCTTTCTTT.

This clonotype was detected many times. The V and J genes are TRBV30 and TRBJ2-1; 10 bases agree with TRBD2. Unmatched junction bases numbered 6, after V lost 0 bases and J lost 1 base. The CDR3 is 17 amino acids. Germline CDR1 reads GTSNPN; CDR2 reads SVGIG (reference sequence). CDR3 loop: CAWSVSRTSGSYNEQFF. DNA of the CDR3: TGTGCCTGGAGTGTATCTCGGACTAGCGGTTCCTACAATGAGCAGTTCTTC.

This clonotype has just a few counts. This chain links TRBV20-1 with TRBJ1-1, with D maybe TRBD1 (5 bases). The germline CDR1 and CDR2 sequences are DFQATT and SNEGSKA (reference sequence). The CDR3 has 14 residues. V lost 1 base to trimming and J lost 1 base, with 10 bases between them. This chain's CDR3 is CSARGGNPNTEAFF. The CDR3 coding sequence is TGCAGTGCTAGAGGGGGCAATCCGAACACTGAAGCTTTCTTT.

This sequence joins TRBV11-3 and TRBJ2-7; D is unresolved. V was trimmed by 0 bases and J by 6 bases, leaving 12 bases between them. Germline V CDR1 and CDR2: SGHNT, YENEEA. The CDR3 totals 14 residues. The CDR3 loop is CASSLDLSPLEQYF. In DNA form, the CDR3 reads TGTGCCAGCAGCTTAGATCTTTCGCCTCTCGAGCAGTACTTC.

This clonotype was detected a few times. The rearrangement uses TRBV28 and TRBJ2-2, with D maybe TRBD2 (5 bases). CDR1 is MDHEN, CDR2 SYDVKM, per germline. The V end was cut by 10 bases, the J end by 3 bases, with 21 bases between. This CDR3 contains 16 residues. The CDR3 protein is CATLPKPGKHTGELFF. The CDR3, as DNA: TGTGCCACCCTCCCCAAACCGGGGAAACACACCGGGGAGCTGTTTTTT.

There are a few counts of this clonotype. This chain uses TRBV20-1 with TRBJ1-1; possible D gene TRBD1, 5 bases. The CDR3 sequence is 15 residues long. Germline V gives CDR1 DFQATT, CDR2 SNEGSKA (reference sequence). V was clipped by 5 bases and J by 4 bases, with 20 bases between them. The CDR3 loop is CSARSTDRKRTEAFF. DNA for the CDR3: TGCAGTGCTCGGTCGACCGACAGAAAGCGCACTGAAGCTTTCTTT.

This clonotype was recorded a few times. The rearrangement joins TRBV7-2 to TRBJ1-1; D is undetermined. Germline assignment: CDR1 SGHTA and CDR2 FQGNSA. Trimming pared 3 bases from V and 0 bases from J, leaving 8 bases between. The CDR3 totals 14 residues. DNA of the CDR3: TGTGCCAGCAGCTTTGCGGGGATGAACACTGAAGCTTTCTTT. Its protein product is CASSFAGMNTEAFF. Supplemented by reference TRBV7-2 and TRBJ1-1, the full variable domain reads GAGVSQSPSNKVTEKGKDVELRCDPISGHTALYWYRQSLGQGLEFLIYFQGNSAPDKSGLPSDRFSAERTGGSVSTLTIQRTQQEDSAVYLCASSFAGMNTEAFFGQGTRLTVV.

This clonotype was recorded a few times. The chain links TRBV7-8 to TRBJ2-2; no definite D call. The V end was cut by 4 bases, the J end by 7 bases, with 13 bases between. This CDR3 region has 14 residues. In germline, CDR1 is SGHVS, CDR2 FQNEAQ. CDR3 region: CASSSDGPDGELFF. The CDR3 DNA reads as TGTGCCAGCAGCTCCGACGGTCCGGACGGGGAGCTGTTTTTT.

This clonotype occurred many times. The chain combines TRBV12-3 or TRBV12-4 with TRBJ2-5, with 12 nucleotides matching TRBD2. V was pared by 1 base and J by 5 bases, with 2 bases of the junction left unmatched. The CDR3 spans 15 residues. The DNA for the CDR3 is TGTGCCAGCAGTTTAGAACTAGCGGGGGGTGAGACCCAGTACTTC. Translating gives CASSLELAGGETQYF.

There are a few counts of this clonotype. The chain joins TRBV10-2 to TRBJ1-6; maybe TRBD1 (6 bases). The V gene lost 4 bases and the J gene lost 7 bases, with 14 bases spanning the gap. This CDR3 is 15 amino acids long. Germline V gives CDR1 WSHSY, CDR2 SAAADI. CDR3 sequence: CASSGEDSSNSPLHF. Written as DNA, the CDR3 is TGCGCCAGCAGTGGTGAGGACAGTTCCAATTCACCCCTCCACTTT.